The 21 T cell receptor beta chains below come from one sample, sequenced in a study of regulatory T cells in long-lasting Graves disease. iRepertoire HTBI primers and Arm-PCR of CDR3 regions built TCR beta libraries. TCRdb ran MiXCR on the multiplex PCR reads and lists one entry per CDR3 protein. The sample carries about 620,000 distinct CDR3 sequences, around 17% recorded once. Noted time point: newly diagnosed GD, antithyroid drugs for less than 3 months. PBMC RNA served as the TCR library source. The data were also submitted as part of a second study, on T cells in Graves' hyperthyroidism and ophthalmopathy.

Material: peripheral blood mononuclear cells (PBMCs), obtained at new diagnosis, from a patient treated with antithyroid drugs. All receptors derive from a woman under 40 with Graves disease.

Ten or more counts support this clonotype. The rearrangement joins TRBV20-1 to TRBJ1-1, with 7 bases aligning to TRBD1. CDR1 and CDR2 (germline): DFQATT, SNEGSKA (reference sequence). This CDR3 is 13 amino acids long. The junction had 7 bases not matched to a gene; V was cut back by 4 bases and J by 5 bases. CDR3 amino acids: CSAKQGVETEAFF. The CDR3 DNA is TGCAGTGCTAAGCAGGGGGTCGAAACTGAAGCTTTCTTT.

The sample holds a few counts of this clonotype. The DNA of the CDR3 is TGCGCCAGCAGCGCGAGGGGGGCTGAGCCTAACTATGGCTACACCTTC. The encoded protein is CASSARGAEPNYGYTF. This sequence joins TRBV5-1 and TRBJ1-2; the D gene is possibly TRBD1 (6 bases). The germline V gene encodes CDR1 SGHRS and CDR2 YFSETQ. CDR3 length equals 16 residues. Trimming took 4 bases from V and 0 from J, leaving 16 bases between them.

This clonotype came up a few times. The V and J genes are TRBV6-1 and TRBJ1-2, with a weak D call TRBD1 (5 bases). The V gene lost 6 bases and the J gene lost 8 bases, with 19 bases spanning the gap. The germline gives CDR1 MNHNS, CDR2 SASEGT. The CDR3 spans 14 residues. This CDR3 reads CASRQPNRGEGYTF. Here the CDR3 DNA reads TGTGCCAGCAGACAACCAAATAGAGGGGAGGGCTACACCTTC.

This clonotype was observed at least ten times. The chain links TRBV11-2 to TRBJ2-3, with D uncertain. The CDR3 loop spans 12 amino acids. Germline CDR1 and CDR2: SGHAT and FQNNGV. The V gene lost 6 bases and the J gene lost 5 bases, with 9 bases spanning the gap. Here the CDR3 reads CASSLWGDTQYF. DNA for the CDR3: TGTGCCAGCAGTCTGTGGGGAGATACGCAGTATTTT.

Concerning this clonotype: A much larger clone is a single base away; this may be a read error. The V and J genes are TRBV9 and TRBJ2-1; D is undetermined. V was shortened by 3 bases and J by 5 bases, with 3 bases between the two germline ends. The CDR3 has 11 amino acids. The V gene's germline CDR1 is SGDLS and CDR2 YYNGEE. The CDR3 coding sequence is TGTGCCAGCAGCGGCGACAATGAGCAGTTCTTC. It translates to CASSGDNEQFF.

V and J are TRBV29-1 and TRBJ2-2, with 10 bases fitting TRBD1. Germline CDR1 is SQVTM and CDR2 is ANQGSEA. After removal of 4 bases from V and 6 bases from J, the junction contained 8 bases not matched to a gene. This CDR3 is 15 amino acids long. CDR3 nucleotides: TGCAGCGTTGGAGGGACAGGGGCCGGTGCCGGGGAGCTGTTTTTT. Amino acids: CSVGGTGAGAGELFF.

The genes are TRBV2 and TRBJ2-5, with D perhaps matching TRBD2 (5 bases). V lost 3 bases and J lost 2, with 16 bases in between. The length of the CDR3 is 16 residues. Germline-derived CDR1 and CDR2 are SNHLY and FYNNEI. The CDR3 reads CASSDRGLAEQETQYF. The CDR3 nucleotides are TGTGCCAGCAGTGACCGGGGTCTAGCAGAACAAGAGACCCAGTACTTC.

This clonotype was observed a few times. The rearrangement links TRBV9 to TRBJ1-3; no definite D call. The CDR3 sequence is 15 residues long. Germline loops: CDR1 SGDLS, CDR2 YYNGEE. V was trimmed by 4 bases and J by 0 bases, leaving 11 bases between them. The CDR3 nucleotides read TGTGCCAGCAGCTCTTCGACTTTCTCTGGAAACACCATATATTTT. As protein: CASSSSTFSGNTIYF.

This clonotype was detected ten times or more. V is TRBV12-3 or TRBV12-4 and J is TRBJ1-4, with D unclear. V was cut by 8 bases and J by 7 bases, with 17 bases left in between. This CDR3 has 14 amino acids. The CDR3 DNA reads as TGTGCCAGCCGGTTAACCCGTCGGAGTGAAAAACTGTTTTTT. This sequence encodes CASRLTRRSEKLFF.

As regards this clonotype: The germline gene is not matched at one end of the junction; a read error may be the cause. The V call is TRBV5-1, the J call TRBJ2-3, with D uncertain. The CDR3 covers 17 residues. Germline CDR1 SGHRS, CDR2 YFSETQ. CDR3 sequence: CASSAQVGVSSTDTQYF. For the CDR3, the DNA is TGTGCCAGCAGCGCCCAAGTGGGTGTCTCTAGCACAGATACGCAGTATTTT.

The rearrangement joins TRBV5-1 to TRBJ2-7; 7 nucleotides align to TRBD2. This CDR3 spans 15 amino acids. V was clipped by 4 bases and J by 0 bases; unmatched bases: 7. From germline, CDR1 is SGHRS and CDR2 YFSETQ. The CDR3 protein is CASSVRGTHSYEQYF. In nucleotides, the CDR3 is TGCGCCAGCAGCGTGCGGGGGACCCACTCCTACGAGCAGTACTTC.

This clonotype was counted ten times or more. CDR3 amino acids: CASSFSDRVSPYEQYF. Written as DNA, the CDR3 is TGTGCCAGCAGTTTCTCCGACAGGGTTAGCCCCTACGAGCAGTACTTC. The chain has TRBV27 and TRBJ2-7; the match to TRBD1 covers 7 bases. The CDR3 spans 16 residues. Per germline, CDR1 MNHEY and CDR2 SMNVEV (reference sequence). Trimming removed 3 bases from V and 2 bases from J; junction bases left unmatched: 10.

The CDR3 DNA follows: TGCAGCACCGCCCCGGGAGGGACAGGGTCCTACGAGCAGTACTTC. Protein: CSTAPGGTGSYEQYF. This chain uses TRBV20-1 with TRBJ2-7, with D possibly being TRBD1 (9 bases). Per the germline V gene, CDR1 is DFQATT and CDR2 is SNEGSKA (reference sequence). The CDR3 is 15 amino acids.

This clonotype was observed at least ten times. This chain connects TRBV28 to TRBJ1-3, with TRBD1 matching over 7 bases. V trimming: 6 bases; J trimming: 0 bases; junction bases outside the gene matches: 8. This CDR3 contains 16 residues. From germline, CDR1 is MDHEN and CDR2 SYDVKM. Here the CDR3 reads CASRAPGQTSGNTIYF. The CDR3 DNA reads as TGTGCCAGCAGAGCTCCGGGACAGACCTCTGGAAACACCATATATTTT.

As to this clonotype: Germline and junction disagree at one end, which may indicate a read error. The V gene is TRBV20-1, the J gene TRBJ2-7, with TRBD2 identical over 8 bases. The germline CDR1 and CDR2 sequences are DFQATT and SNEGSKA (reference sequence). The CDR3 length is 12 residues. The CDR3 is CSAGGGPYEQCF. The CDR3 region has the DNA TGCAGTGCCGGGGGGGGCCCCTACGAGCAGTGCTTC.

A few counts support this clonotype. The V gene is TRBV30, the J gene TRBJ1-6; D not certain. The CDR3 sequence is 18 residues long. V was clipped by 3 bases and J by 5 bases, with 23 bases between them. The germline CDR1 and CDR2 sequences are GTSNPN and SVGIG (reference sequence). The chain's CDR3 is CAWRLATQLGRDNSPLHF. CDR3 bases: TGTGCCTGGAGACTGGCCACACAGCTTGGACGGGATAATTCACCCCTCCACTTT. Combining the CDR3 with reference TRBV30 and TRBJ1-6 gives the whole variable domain SQTIHQWPATLVQPVGSPLSLECTVEGTSNPNLYWYRQAAGRGLQLLFYSVGIGQISSEVPQNLSASRPQDRQFILSSKKLLLSDSGFYLCAWRLATQLGRDNSPLHFGNGTRLTVT.

CDR3 DNA sequence: TGCAGCGCAAAGCCTGGGACAGGTGCTGATACGCAGTATTTT. Amino acids: CSAKPGTGADTQYF. V is TRBV29-1 and J is TRBJ2-3; TRBD1 agrees at 8 bases. The germline CDR1 and CDR2 sequences are SQVTM and ANQGSEA. With 7 bases clipped from V and 6 bases from J, the junction kept 12 bases outside the gene matches. The CDR3 has 14 amino acids.

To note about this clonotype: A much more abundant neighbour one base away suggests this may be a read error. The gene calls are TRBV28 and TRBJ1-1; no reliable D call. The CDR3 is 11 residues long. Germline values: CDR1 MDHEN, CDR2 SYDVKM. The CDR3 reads CASSLLGETFF. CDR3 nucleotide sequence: TGTGCCAGCAGTTTATTGGGTGAAACTTTCTTT. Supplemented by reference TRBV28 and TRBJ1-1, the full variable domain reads DVKVTQSSRYLVKRTGEKVFLECVQDMDHENMFWYRQDPGLGLRLIYFSYDVKMKEKGDIPEGYSVSREKKERFSLILESASTNQTSMYLCASSLLGETFFGQGTRLTVV.

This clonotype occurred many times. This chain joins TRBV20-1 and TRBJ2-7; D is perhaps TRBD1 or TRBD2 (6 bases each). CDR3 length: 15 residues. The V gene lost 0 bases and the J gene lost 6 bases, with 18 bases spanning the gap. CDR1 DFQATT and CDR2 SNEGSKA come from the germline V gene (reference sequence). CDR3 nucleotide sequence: TGCAGTGCTAGAGATCGAGGAGGGACATCTTCCGAGCAGTACTTC. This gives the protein CSARDRGGTSSEQYF.

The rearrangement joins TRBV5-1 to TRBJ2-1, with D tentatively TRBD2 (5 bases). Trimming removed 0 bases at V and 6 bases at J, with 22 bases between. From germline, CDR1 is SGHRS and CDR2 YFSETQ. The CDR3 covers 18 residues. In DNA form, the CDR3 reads TGCGCCAGCAGCTTGGCAACGAGCGAGCGGAGCCTGGGCAATGAGCAGTTCTTC. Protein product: CASSLATSERSLGNEQFF.

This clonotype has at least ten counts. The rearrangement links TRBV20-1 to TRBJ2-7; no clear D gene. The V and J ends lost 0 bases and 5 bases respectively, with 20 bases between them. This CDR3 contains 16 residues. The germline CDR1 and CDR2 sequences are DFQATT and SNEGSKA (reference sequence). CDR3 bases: TGCAGTGCTAGAGATATGCGTGGGATACGTATTGACGAGCAGTACTTC. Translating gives CSARDMRGIRIDEQYF.